The 27 T cell receptor beta chains presented below share a single source sample, sequenced in a study of cytomegalovirus exposure and HLA in healthy donors. The study ran its PCR with 60 Vbeta and 13 Jbeta primers. Clones were sequenced by immunoSEQ multiplex PCR, and TCRdb holds only the in-frame ones, with some missing. This table has some 130,000 clones, roughly 80% appearing once. Material: PBMCs. The receptor source for this set is a man aged 30 to 45 in good health and CMV-seronegative.

A word on this clone: Different DNA sequences within this sample yield the same CDR3. V is TRBV10-1 and J is TRBJ2-3; 11 bases agree with TRBD1. Germline V gives CDR1 WNHNN, CDR2 SYGVQD (reference sequence). The CDR3 is 13 amino acids. Trimming took 9 bases from V and 5 from J; bases not matched to a gene: 4. CDR3 region: CASSGQGGDTQYF. The CDR3, as DNA: TGCGCCAGTTCGGGACAGGGGGGAGATACGCAGTATTTT.

The V and J genes are TRBV7-2 and TRBJ1-1, with D perhaps matching TRBD1 (5 bases). The V and J ends lost 4 bases and 1 base respectively, with 10 bases between them. The CDR3 sequence is 14 residues long. The germline gives CDR1 SGHTA, CDR2 FQGNSA. The CDR3 region has the DNA TGTGCCAGCAGCTCCCAGGGTGGGAACACTGAAGCTTTCTTT. The encoded protein is CASSSQGGNTEAFF.

V is TRBV6-1 and J is TRBJ2-4; weak D call: TRBD1 (6 bases). The ends were cut back, 4 bases at V and 1 base at J, with 8 bases in the middle. The CDR3 has 14 amino acids. The germline gives CDR1 MNHNS, CDR2 SASEGT. CDR3 region: CASSGQGAKNIQYF. CDR3 DNA sequence: TGTGCCAGCAGTGGGCAGGGGGCCAAAAACATTCAGTACTTC.

J is TRBJ1-1 and V is TRBV28, with 7 bases fitting TRBD1. CDR3 length equals 15 residues. Germline trimming cut 5 bases from V and 4 bases from J; bases unmatched to any gene: 10. Looked up from germline, CDR1 is MDHEN and CDR2 is SYDVKM. In DNA form, the CDR3 reads TGTGCCAGCAGTCGCGCAGGGGGAAAGGGCACTGAAGCTTTCTTT. Translated: CASSRAGGKGTEAFF.

This clone was counted only a few times. The V call is TRBV5-8, the J call TRBJ2-7; 7 bases match TRBD2. Germline CDR1 SGHTS, CDR2 YDEGEE. The J segment lost 2 bases and the V segment lost 0 bases, leaving 8 bases of the junction unmatched. The length of the CDR3 is 16 residues. CDR3 loop: CASSLVGLVNTYEQYF. CDR3 nucleotide sequence: TGTGCCAGCAGCTTGGTAGGACTAGTGAACACCTACGAGCAGTACTTC.

The chain combines TRBV19 with TRBJ2-1, with a weak D call TRBD1 (6 bases). The CDR3 sequence is 12 residues long. CDR1 and CDR2 from the germline V gene are LNHDA and SQIVND (reference sequence). Trimming took off 4 bases at V and 6 bases at J, with 7 bases between the two ends. CDR3 residues: CASSRTVNEQFF. CDR3 bases: TGTGCCAGTAGTAGGACAGTCAATGAGCAGTTCTTC.

The chain joins TRBV29-1 to TRBJ1-4, with 9 positions matching TRBD1. The CDR3 has 12 amino acids. The junction had 3 bases not matched to a gene; V was cut back by 7 bases and J by 6 bases. Per germline, CDR1 SQVTM and CDR2 ANQGSEA. CDR3 amino acids: CSARDRDEKLFF. For the CDR3, the DNA is TGCAGCGCCCGGGACAGGGATGAAAAACTGTTTTTT.

A single count supports this clone. This sequence joins TRBV19 and TRBJ1-3; possible D gene TRBD1, 6 bases. Trimming removed 2 bases from V and 4 bases from J, with 12 bases in between. Germline CDR1 and CDR2: LNHDA and SQIVND (reference sequence). CDR3 length equals 15 residues. CDR3 region: CASSIPGARGNTIYF. CDR3 DNA sequence: TGTGCCAGTAGTATACCAGGGGCGCGCGGAAACACCATATATTTT.

This chain joins TRBV7-2 and TRBJ2-1, with 7 positions matching TRBD2. J was trimmed by 13 bases and V by 0 bases; bases with no gene match: 6. The CDR3 has 13 residues. Per the germline V gene, CDR1 is SGHTA and CDR2 is FQGNSA. The CDR3 sequence is CASSLARGRGQFF. The CDR3 region has the DNA TGTGCCAGCAGCTTAGCACGAGGGAGGGGCCAGTTCTTC. Filled out from reference TRBV7-2 and TRBJ2-1, the complete variable domain reads GAGVSQSPSNKVTEKGKDVELRCDPISGHTALYWYRQSLGQGLEFLIYFQGNSAPDKSGLPSDRFSAERTGGSVSTLTIQRTQQEDSAVYLCASSLARGRGQFFGPGTRLTVL.

The chain links TRBV21-1 to TRBJ2-5; the table names TRBD2, a call not compared with the DNA. TRBV21-1 is deemed a pseudogene. The CDR3 runs 17 residues. CDR3 in DNA: TGTGCCAGCAGCCACCCTCAATTTCCGAGCGCACAAGAGACCCAGTACTTC. This sequence encodes CASSHPQFPSAQETQYF.

The rearrangement joins TRBV25-1 to TRBJ2-1, with D maybe TRBD1 (5 bases). Trimming took 1 base from V and 12 from J, leaving 13 bases between them. CDR1 and CDR2 (germline): MGHDK, SYGVNS. This CDR3 has 13 residues. The CDR3 DNA sequence: TGTGCCAGCAGTGAATTGGGGCTCTCGGGGCAGTTCTTC. This sequence encodes CASSELGLSGQFF.

The rearrangement joins TRBV5-7 to TRBJ1-5, with 7 nucleotides matching TRBD1. TRBV5-7 is flagged as an ORF with uncertain function. The V segment lost 4 bases and the J segment 2 bases; nucleotides outside the gene matches: 18. This CDR3 has 19 amino acids. The CDR3 sequence: CASSPLATGWGLGNQPQHF. The CDR3 nucleotides are TGTGCCAGCAGCCCTCTGGCGACAGGGTGGGGATTAGGCAATCAGCCCCAGCATTTT.

CDR3 residues: CAWRGRTSGSGDTQYF. The CDR3 DNA reads as TGTGCCTGGAGGGGGAGGACTAGCGGGAGTGGAGATACGCAGTATTTT. The chain links TRBV30 to TRBJ2-3, with TRBD2 identical over 13 bases. This CDR3 contains 16 residues. Trimming at V came to 3 bases and at J to 5 bases, leaving 8 bases not matched to a gene. The V gene's germline CDR1 is GTSNPN and CDR2 SVGIG (reference sequence).

This chain's CDR3 is CATSPPGTGGYNEQFF. The CDR3 nucleotides read TGTGCCACCAGCCCTCCCGGGACTGGGGGATACAATGAGCAGTTCTTC. This chain joins TRBV15 and TRBJ2-1; TRBD2 is a possible D gene (6 bases). This CDR3 has 16 amino acids. V was trimmed by 5 bases and J by 4 bases, leaving 18 bases between them. In germline, CDR1 is LNHNV, CDR2 YYDKDF (reference sequence).

This chain links TRBV28 with TRBJ2-3, with D possibly TRBD2 on 5 matching bases. The CDR3 covers 14 residues. Germline lookup yields CDR1 MDHEN and CDR2 SYDVKM. V shed 0 bases and J shed 5 bases, with 9 bases lying between them. CDR3 sequence reads: CASSLWISEDTQYF. In nucleotides, the CDR3 is TGTGCCAGCAGTTTATGGATTAGCGAAGATACGCAGTATTTT.

The genes are TRBV28 and TRBJ2-7; 7 bases align to TRBD1. This CDR3 contains 14 residues. The V and J ends lost 2 bases and 1 base, in that order; junction bases with no gene match: 2. From germline, CDR1 is MDHEN and CDR2 SYDVKM. Here the CDR3 DNA reads TGTGCCAGCAGTTTAGTGGGACAGTCCTACGAGCAGTACTTC. It specifies CASSLVGQSYEQYF.

The chain uses TRBV4-1 and TRBJ1-1; 7 bases agree with TRBD1. This CDR3 is built from 15 residues. Per germline, CDR1 MGHRA and CDR2 YSYEKL. The J segment lost 1 base and the V segment lost 1 base, leaving 3 bases of the junction unmatched. CDR3 in DNA: TGCGCCAGCAGCCAAGGGACAGGATGGAACACTGAAGCTTTCTTT. It encodes CASSQGTGWNTEAFF.

V is TRBV5-8 and J is TRBJ1-4, with 8 positions matching TRBD1. The V and J ends lost 0 bases and 0 bases, in that order; junction bases with no gene match: 4. The germline gives CDR1 SGHTS, CDR2 YDEGEE. The CDR3 is made up of 17 amino acids. Written as DNA, the CDR3 is TGTGCCAGCAGCTTGGGACAGGGGACCTCAACTAATGAAAAACTGTTTTTT. This gives the protein CASSLGQGTSTNEKLFF.

In its sample, this clone was seen a few times. The chain combines TRBV6-6 with TRBJ2-6; perhaps TRBD1 as D (6 bases). The CDR3 totals 16 residues. CDR1 is MNHNY, CDR2 SVGAGI, per germline (reference sequence). The V gene lost 6 bases and the J gene lost 4 bases, with 16 bases spanning the gap. In DNA, the CDR3 is TGTGCCAGCAGCCCTTTGACAGGCCCCGGGGCCAACGTCCTGACTTTC. It codes for CASSPLTGPGANVLTF.

Here the CDR3 reads CASSPFRVQGEAFF. The DNA for the CDR3 is TGTGCCAGCAGCCCATTCCGCGTACAGGGTGAAGCTTTCTTT. The chain is built from TRBV9 and TRBJ1-1; perhaps TRBD1 as D (6 bases). CDR3 length: 14 amino acids. Trimming removed 4 bases at V and 7 bases at J, with 17 bases between. Germline V gene data show CDR1 as SGDLS and CDR2 as YYNGEE. Looking up the rest from reference TRBV9 and TRBJ1-1 gives the full variable domain: DSGVTQTPKHLITATGQRVTLRCSPRSGDLSVYWYQQSLDQGLQFLIQYYNGEERAKGNILERFSAQQFPDLHSELNLSSLELGDSALYFCASSPFRVQGEAFFGQGTRLTVV.

J is TRBJ1-3 and V is TRBV2; D might be TRBD1 (6 bases). Trimming removed 5 bases at V and 0 bases at J, with 8 bases between. The CDR3 sequence is 14 residues long. From germline, CDR1 is SNHLY and CDR2 FYNNEI. In nucleotides, the CDR3 is TGTGCCAGCAGTCAGGGGTCCTCTGGAAACACCATATATTTT. Its protein is CASSQGSSGNTIYF.

The J gene is TRBJ1-1, the V gene TRBV5-1; 7 nucleotides match TRBD1. V dropped 4 bases and J dropped 3; count of bases not matched to a gene: 6. CDR3 length: 14 residues. The germline V gene has CDR1 SGHRS and CDR2 YFSETQ. CDR3 nucleotide sequence: TGCGCCAGCAGCACGGACAGGACAGACACTGAAGCTTTCTTT. Amino acid sequence: CASSTDRTDTEAFF.

This clone has only a few counts. The chain uses TRBV4-3 and TRBJ1-4; D ambiguous. The CDR3 spans 12 residues. Germline V gene sequence: CDR1 LGHNA, CDR2 YSLEER. V was cut by 1 base and J by 8 bases, with 5 bases left in between. CDR3 loop: CASSQGREKLFF. The CDR3 DNA follows: TGCGCCAGCAGCCAAGGTCGGGAAAAACTGTTTTTT.

This clone was seen more than once but under ten times. This chain connects TRBV6-6 to TRBJ1-1, with D possibly matching TRBD1 (5 bases). The germline V gene has CDR1 MNHNY and CDR2 SVGAGI (reference sequence). The CDR3 length is 14 residues. V dropped 2 bases and J dropped 4 bases, with 11 bases sitting between them. CDR3 in DNA: TGTGCCAGCAGTTACGGGGGAGCGGGCACTGAAGCTTTCTTT. It yields the protein CASSYGGAGTEAFF.

This chain connects TRBV18 to TRBJ2-1; no reliable D call. Germline V CDR1 and CDR2: KGHSH, LQKENI. V lost 2 bases and J lost 10, with 15 bases in between. The CDR3 spans 14 residues. The CDR3 sequence: CASSPGLRETEQFF. Written as DNA, the CDR3 is TGTGCCAGCTCACCAGGGCTCCGTGAGACAGAGCAGTTCTTC.

The genes are TRBV27 and TRBJ1-2, with a possible D match to TRBD1 (5 bases). The V gene's germline CDR1 is MNHEY and CDR2 SMNVEV (reference sequence). This CDR3 region has 14 residues. V was clipped by 8 bases and J by 5 bases, with 18 bases between them. The CDR3 DNA reads TGTGCCAGCTCTAGGGGCACTCCCGCATATGGCTACACCTTC. It specifies CASSRGTPAYGYTF.

This clone came up once. The V gene is TRBV5-1, the J gene TRBJ1-2; D is undetermined. The germline V gene encodes CDR1 SGHRS and CDR2 YFSETQ. Trimming shortened V by 0 bases and J by 6 bases, and 12 bases separated the two germline ends. This CDR3 contains 14 residues. The CDR3 nucleotides read TGCGCCAGCAGCTTGGCCGGTTCGAGGGATGGCTACACCTTC. Translating gives CASSLAGSRDGYTF.